The next 9 T cell receptor beta chains were all read from a single sample in a study of T cells expressing NK-cell markers. TCRdb re-called the 5' RACE reads and catalogs CDR3 proteins one per entry, DNA excluded. The table lists approximately 380,000 distinct CDR3 sequences, with roughly 5.2% in the top ten. Sequencing was performed on blood T cells: a sorted CD56 or NKG2C T cell subset, CD4+ or CD8+ T cells, or bulk PBMC T cells (not recorded which). The receptors were sampled from a man aged 18-75 years in good health.

The CDR3 loop reads CSARDPRGANYGYTF. The chain is built from TRBV20-1 and TRBJ1-2; the TRBD1 assignment by TCRdb is unverifiable without DNA. CDR1 and CDR2 from the germline V gene are DFQATT and SNEGSKA (reference sequence). This CDR3 spans 15 amino acids.

The rearrangement joins TRBV12-5 to TRBJ2-3; TCRdb lists TRBD1, though no DNA is available to test this call. Germline CDR1 is LGHNT and CDR2 is FRNRAP. The CDR3 contains 15 residues. This chain's CDR3 is CASGFQGDRGDTQYF.

V usage is TRBV12-3 or TRBV12-4 and J usage is TRBJ1-1. The length of the CDR3 is 13 residues. The CDR3 sequence: CASSLRVGTEAFF.

This rearrangement joins TRBV11-1 to TRBJ1-1. From germline, CDR1 is SGHAT and CDR2 FQDESV (reference sequence). There are 14 residues in the CDR3. Here the CDR3 reads CASSPKNSYTEAFF.

The J gene is TRBJ1-5, the V gene TRBV19. In germline, CDR1 is LNHDA, CDR2 SQIVND (reference sequence). CDR3 length: 15 amino acids. CDR3 in amino acids: CASSIRWYSNQPQHF.

The rearrangement links TRBV6-4 to TRBJ2-1. This CDR3 spans 13 amino acids. Germline V gene data show CDR1 as MRHNA and CDR2 as SNTAGT. Here the CDR3 reads CASSDIYGLEQFF.

This chain uses TRBV7-2 with TRBJ2-1; TCRdb selects TRBD2, and the lack of DNA leaves this call unchecked. This CDR3 comprises 16 residues. Germline V gene lookup returns CDR1 SGHTA and CDR2 FQGNSA. The CDR3 loop is CASSLSSSGGFHEQFF.

The rearrangement uses TRBV5-1 and TRBJ1-6; TCRdb selects TRBD1, and the lack of DNA leaves this call unchecked. The germline CDR1 and CDR2 sequences are SGHRS and YFSETQ. The CDR3 has 15 residues. This chain's CDR3 is CASSAGQGVGSPLHF.

The CDR3 loop reads CASSSDQDRKAKNIQYF. V and J are TRBV7-9 and TRBJ2-4; TCRdb's D call, TRBD1, is unchecked because there is no DNA. CDR3 length: 17 amino acids. CDR1 SEHNR and CDR2 FQNEAQ come from the germline V gene (reference sequence). Using reference TRBV7-9 and TRBJ2-4 for the parts outside the CDR3, the full variable domain is DTGVSQNPRHKITKRGQNVTFRCDPISEHNRLYWYRQTLGQGPEFLTYFQNEAQLEKSRLLSDRFSAERPKGSFSTLEIQRTEQGDSAMYLCASSSDQDRKAKNIQYFGAGTRLSVL.